The T cell receptor beta chain described here comes from a study of beta chain features in type 1 diabetes. Whole-study context: Age, gender, cell numbers and subset yield matched between patients and controls. Sorted cells numbering 95 million to 110 million were examined across all samples.

The CDR3 contains 15 residues. Germline assignment: CDR1 SGDLS and CDR2 YYNGEE. The V and J ends lost 0 bases and 2 bases respectively, with 10 bases between them. This clone was seen a few times. The target antigen is unknown. Sequenced material consisted of expressed TCRB transcripts (all of the isolated RNA was reverse transcribed). Generated by immunoSEQ multiplex PCR, the TCRdb table keeps only in-frame clones and is missing some. The table has some 190,000 clones, about 7.9% seen once. Points from the study as a whole: Patients with type 1 diabetes carried fewer insertions and had more deletions at their VDJ junctions. Shorter templates might be favored by PCR, and equally so in patients and in controls. In all four CD4+ subsets, TCRB CDR3 length was significantly, moderately reduced in type 1 diabetes.

The material sequenced was central memory CD4+ T cells from blood. The J gene is TRBJ2-3, the V gene TRBV9, with TRBD1 as a possible D gene (6 bases). This receptor was identified in a young man with type 1 diabetes. The DNA of the CDR3 is TGTGCCAGCAGCGTAGGTGGGGGCCTCACAGATACGCAGTATTTT. Protein: CASSVGGGLTDTQYF.